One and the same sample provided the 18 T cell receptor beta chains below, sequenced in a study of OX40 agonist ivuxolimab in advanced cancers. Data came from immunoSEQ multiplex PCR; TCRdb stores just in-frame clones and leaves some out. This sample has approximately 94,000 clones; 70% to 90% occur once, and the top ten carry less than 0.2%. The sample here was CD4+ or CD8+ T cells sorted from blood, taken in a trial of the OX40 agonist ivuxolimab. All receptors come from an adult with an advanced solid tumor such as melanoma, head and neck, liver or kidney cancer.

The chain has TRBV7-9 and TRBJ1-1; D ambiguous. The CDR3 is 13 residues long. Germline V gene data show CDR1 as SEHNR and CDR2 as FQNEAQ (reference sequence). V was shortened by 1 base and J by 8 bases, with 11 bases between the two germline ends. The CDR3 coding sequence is TGTGCCAGCAGCTTAGGCCCGGAGACCGAAGCTTTCTTT. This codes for CASSLGPETEAFF.

The CDR3 region is CASTNSSPGFNSPLHF. CDR3 nucleotides: TGTGCCAGCACCAACTCGAGTCCAGGGTTTAATTCACCCCTCCACTTT. The genes are TRBV27 and TRBJ1-6, with a weak D call TRBD1 (5 bases). Looked up from germline, CDR1 is MNHEY and CDR2 is SMNVEV (reference sequence). V was clipped by 7 bases and J by 6 bases, with 19 bases between them. The CDR3 runs to 16 residues.

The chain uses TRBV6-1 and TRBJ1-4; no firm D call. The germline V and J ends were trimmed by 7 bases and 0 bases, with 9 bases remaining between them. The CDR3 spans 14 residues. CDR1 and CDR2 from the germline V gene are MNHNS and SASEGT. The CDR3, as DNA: TGTGCCAGCAATCCGAGAACAACTAATGAAAAACTGTTTTTT. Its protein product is CASNPRTTNEKLFF.

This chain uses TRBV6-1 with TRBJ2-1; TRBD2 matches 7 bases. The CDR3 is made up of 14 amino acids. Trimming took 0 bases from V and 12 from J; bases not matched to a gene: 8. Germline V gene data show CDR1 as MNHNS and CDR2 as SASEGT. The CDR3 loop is CASSEARGGRGQFF. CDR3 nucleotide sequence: TGTGCCAGCAGTGAAGCGCGGGGAGGGCGGGGGCAGTTCTTC.

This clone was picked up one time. The CDR3 loop is CASSAGGRYQPQHF. The CDR3 DNA is TGTGCCAGCAGTGCTGGGGGCCGTTATCAGCCCCAGCATTTT. The chain employs TRBV2 and TRBJ1-5; TRBD1 is a possible D gene (6 bases). The CDR3 has 14 residues. The germline V gene encodes CDR1 SNHLY and CDR2 FYNNEI. Between the trimmed V and J ends, which lost 4 bases and 5 bases, there was a span of 12 bases.

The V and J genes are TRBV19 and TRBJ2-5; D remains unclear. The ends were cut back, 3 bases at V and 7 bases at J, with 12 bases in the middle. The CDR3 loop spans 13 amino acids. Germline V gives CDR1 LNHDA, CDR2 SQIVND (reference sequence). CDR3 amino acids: CASSINVGGTQYF. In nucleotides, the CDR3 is TGTGCCAGTAGTATTAATGTTGGTGGGACCCAGTACTTC.

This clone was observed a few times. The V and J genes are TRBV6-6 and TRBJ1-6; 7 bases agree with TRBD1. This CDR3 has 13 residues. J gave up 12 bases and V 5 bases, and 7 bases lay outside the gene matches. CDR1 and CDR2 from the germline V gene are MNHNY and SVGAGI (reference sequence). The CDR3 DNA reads TGTGCCAGCAGTATCCAACAGGGGCTACCCCTCCACTTT. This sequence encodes CASSIQQGLPLHF.

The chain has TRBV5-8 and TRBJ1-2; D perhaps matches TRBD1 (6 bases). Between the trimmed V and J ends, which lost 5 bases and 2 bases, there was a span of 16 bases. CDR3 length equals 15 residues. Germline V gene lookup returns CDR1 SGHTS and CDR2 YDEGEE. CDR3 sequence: CASSYRDLVNYGYTF. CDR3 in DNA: TGTGCCAGCAGTTACAGGGACCTAGTAAACTATGGCTACACCTTC.

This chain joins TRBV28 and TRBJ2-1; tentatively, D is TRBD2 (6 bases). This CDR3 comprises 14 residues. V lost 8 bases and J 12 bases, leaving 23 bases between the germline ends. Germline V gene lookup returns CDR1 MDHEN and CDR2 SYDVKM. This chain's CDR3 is CASGRLVPPIMQFF. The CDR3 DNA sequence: TGTGCCAGCGGAAGACTAGTTCCTCCAATTATGCAGTTCTTC.

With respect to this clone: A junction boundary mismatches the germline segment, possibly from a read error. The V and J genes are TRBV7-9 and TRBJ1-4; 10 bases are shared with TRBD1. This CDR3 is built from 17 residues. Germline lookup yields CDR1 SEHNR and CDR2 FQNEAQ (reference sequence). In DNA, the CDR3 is TGTGCCAGCAGTTTAGGAGACAGGGGGCGTCTGAATGAAAAACTGTTTTTT. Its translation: CASSLGDRGRLNEKLFF.

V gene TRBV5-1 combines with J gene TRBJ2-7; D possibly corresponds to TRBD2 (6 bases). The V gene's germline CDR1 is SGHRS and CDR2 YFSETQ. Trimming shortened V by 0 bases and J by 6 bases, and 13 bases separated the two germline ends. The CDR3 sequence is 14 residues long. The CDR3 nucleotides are TGCGCCAGCAGCTTGGATGGCGCCGGGGGCGAGCAGTACTTC. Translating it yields CASSLDGAGGEQYF. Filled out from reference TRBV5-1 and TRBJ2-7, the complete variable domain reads KAGVTQTPRYLIKTRGQQVTLSCSPISGHRSVSWYQQTPGQGLQFLFEYFSETQRNKGNFPGRFSGRQFSNSRSEMNVSTLELGDSALYLCASSLDGAGGEQYFGPGTRLTVT.

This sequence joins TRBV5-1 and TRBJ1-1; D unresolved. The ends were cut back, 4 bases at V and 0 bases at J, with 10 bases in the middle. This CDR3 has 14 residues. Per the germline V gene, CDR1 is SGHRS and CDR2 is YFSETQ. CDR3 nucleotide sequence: TGCGCCAGCAGCGGAGGTGTAATGAACACTGAAGCTTTCTTT. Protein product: CASSGGVMNTEAFF.

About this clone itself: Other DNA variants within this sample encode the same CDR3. The chain's CDR3 is CASSSRALGQYF. CDR3 nucleotides: TGTGCCAGCAGCTCCCGGGCCTTGGGGCAGTACTTC. The V and J genes are TRBV11-1 and TRBJ2-7; no definite D call. V was shortened by 4 bases and J by 9 bases, with 13 bases between the two germline ends. This CDR3 spans 12 amino acids. Germline V gene sequence: CDR1 SGHAT, CDR2 FQDESV (reference sequence). Variable domain in full (rest from reference TRBV11-1 and TRBJ2-7): EAEVAQSPRYKITEKSQAVAFWCDPISGHATLYWYRQILGQGPELLVQFQDESVVDDSQLPKDRFSAERLKGVDSTLKIQPAELGDSAMYLCASSSRALGQYFGPGTRLTVT.

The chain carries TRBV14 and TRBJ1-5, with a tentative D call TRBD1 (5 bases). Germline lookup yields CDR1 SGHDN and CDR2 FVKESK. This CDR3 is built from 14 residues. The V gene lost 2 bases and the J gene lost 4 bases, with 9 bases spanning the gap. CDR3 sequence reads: CASSQLGGNQPQHF. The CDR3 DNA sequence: TGTGCCAGCAGCCAACTGGGGGGGAATCAGCCCCAGCATTTT. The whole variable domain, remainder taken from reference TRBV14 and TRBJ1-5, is EAGVTQFPSHSVIEKGQTVTLRCDPISGHDNLYWYRRVMGKEIKFLLHFVKESKQDESGMPNNRFLAERTGGTYSTLKVQPAELEDSGVYFCASSQLGGNQPQHFGDGTRLSIL.

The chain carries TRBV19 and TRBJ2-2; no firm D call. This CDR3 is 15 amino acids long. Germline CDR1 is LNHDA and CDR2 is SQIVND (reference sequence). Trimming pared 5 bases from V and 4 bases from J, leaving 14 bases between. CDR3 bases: TGTGCCAGTAGTTCCATGGCCTTTGCCACCGGGGAGCTGTTTTTT. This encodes CASSSMAFATGELFF.

The chain's CDR3 is CAWAYSATNEKLFF. CDR3 in DNA: TGTGCCTGGGCCTACAGCGCAACTAATGAAAAACTGTTTTTT. The V call is TRBV30, the J call TRBJ1-4; D unclear. CDR3 size: 14 residues. V gave up 5 bases and J gave up 0 bases, with 10 bases separating them. CDR1 and CDR2 from the germline V gene are GTSNPN and SVGIG (reference sequence). The full variable domain, rest sourced from reference TRBV30 and TRBJ1-4, is SQTIHQWPATLVQPVGSPLSLECTVEGTSNPNLYWYRQAAGRGLQLLFYSVGIGQISSEVPQNLSASRPQDRQFILSSKKLLLSDSGFYLCAWAYSATNEKLFFGSGTQLSVL.

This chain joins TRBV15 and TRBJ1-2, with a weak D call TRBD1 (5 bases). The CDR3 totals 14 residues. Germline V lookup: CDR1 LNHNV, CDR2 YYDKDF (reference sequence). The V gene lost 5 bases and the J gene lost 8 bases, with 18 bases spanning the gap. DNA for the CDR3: TGTGCCACCAGCTCGGGGGGGAACTATTACGGCTACACCTTC. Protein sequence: CATSSGGNYYGYTF.

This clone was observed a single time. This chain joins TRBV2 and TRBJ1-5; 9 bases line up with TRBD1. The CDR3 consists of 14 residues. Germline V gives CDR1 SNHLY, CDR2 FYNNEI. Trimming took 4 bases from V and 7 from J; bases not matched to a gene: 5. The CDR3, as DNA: TGTGCCAGCAGTGGGGGACAGGGAAGCCAGCCCCAGCATTTT. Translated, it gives CASSGGQGSQPQHF.